This record concerns one T cell receptor (beta chain) sequence. Its antigen is not known. Germline V gene data show CDR1 as SGHRS and CDR2 as YFSETQ. Germline trimming cut 7 bases from V and 2 bases from J; bases unmatched to any gene: 12. CDR3 length: 15 residues. This record belongs to a study of shared clonotypes between healthy human individuals. Study as a whole: Each donor contributed plates that comprised three CD4 naive, three CD4 memory, two CD8 naive and one CD8 memory.

On sorted subsets, replicate PCRs used about 180 ng DNA, or 31,000 or so T cell genomes. Only in-frame clones appear in the TCRdb table, and some are missing; sequencing was by immunoSEQ multiplex PCR. The sample yields some 600,000 clones, around 96% seen once. CD8 cells regarded as naive lacked CD45RO, were positively chosen for CCR7, and omitted terminally differentiated effector memory CD45RA+ cells. Broader study findings: The represented genetic and exposure-history diversity was limited by the small number of donors.

V is TRBV5-1 and J is TRBJ2-7, with 7 bases that match TRBD2. This TCR was sampled from a woman younger than 45 in good health. Sequenced sample: naive CD8+ T cells sorted from blood. CDR3 in amino acids: CASSSWASGTYEQYF. For the CDR3, the DNA is TGCGCCAGCTCATCTTGGGCTAGCGGCACCTACGAGCAGTACTTC.